These 4 T cell receptor beta chains were all obtained from the same sample, sequenced in a study of T cell responses to AZD1222 COVID-19 vaccine. The data were produced by immunoSEQ multiplex PCR, yet TCRdb's version contains in-frame clones alone and is incomplete. The profile shows around 83,000 clones, roughly nine tenths of them singletons. This specimen was peripheral blood, taken on day 0 of AZD1222 vaccination. The origin of the receptors is an adult in good health.

The rearrangement links TRBV9 to TRBJ2-1; D not certain. This CDR3 region has 13 residues. CDR1 and CDR2 (germline): SGDLS, YYNGEE. V lost 0 bases to trimming and J lost 5 bases, with 6 bases between them. The CDR3 coding sequence is TGTGCCAGCAGCGTAGACTGGAACAATGAGCAGTTCTTC. Its translation: CASSVDWNNEQFF.

The J gene is TRBJ2-3, the V gene TRBV7-9; D is unresolved. Germline lookup yields CDR1 SEHNR and CDR2 FQNEAQ (reference sequence). With 0 bases removed from V and 2 bases from J, the gap between germline ends came to 6 bases. The CDR3 has 14 amino acids. The CDR3 DNA is TGTGCCAGCAGCTTAGCGGATTTCACAGATACGCAGTATTTT. It encodes CASSLADFTDTQYF.

The chain combines TRBV5-1 with TRBJ1-3, with a weak D call TRBD1 (5 bases). The CDR3 is 14 amino acids. The V end lost 1 base, the J end lost 3 bases, and 8 bases lay between the germline ends. Germline CDR1 SGHRS, CDR2 YFSETQ. The CDR3 DNA reads as TGCGCCAGCAGCTTGTCGGGGGATGGAAACACCATATATTTT. Translation gives CASSLSGDGNTIYF.

The chain joins TRBV5-1 to TRBJ1-1; possible D gene TRBD1, 5 bases. CDR3 length: 14 residues. Germline CDR1 is SGHRS and CDR2 is YFSETQ. Trimming stripped 1 base from V and 0 bases from J, with 7 bases between. Here the CDR3 DNA reads TGCGCCAGCAGCTTGACAGGCCTGAACACTGAAGCTTTCTTT. Residues: CASSLTGLNTEAFF.